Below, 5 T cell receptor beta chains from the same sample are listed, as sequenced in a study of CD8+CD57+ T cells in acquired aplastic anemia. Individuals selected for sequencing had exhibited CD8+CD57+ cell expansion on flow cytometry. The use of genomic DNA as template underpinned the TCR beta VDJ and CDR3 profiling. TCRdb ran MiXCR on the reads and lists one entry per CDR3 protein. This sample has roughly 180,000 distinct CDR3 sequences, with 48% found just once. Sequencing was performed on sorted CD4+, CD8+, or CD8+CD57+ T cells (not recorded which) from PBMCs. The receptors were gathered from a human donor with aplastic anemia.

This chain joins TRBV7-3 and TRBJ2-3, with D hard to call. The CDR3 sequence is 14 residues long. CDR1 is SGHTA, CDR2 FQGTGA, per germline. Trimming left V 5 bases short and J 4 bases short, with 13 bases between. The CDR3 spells CASSVGRGADTQYF. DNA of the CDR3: TGTGCCAGCAGCGTCGGCCGTGGCGCAGATACGCAGTATTTT.

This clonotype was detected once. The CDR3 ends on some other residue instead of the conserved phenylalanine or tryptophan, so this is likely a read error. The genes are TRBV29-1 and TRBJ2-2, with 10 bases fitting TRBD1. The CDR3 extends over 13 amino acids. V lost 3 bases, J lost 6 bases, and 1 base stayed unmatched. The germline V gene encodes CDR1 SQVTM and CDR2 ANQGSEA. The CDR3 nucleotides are TGCAGCGTTGAGGGACAGGGGTCCGGGGAGCTGTTTTGT. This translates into CSVEGQGSGELFC.

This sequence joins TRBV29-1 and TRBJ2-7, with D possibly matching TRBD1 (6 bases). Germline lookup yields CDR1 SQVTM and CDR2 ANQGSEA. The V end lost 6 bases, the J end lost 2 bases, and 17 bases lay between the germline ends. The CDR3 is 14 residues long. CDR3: CSVDPGHRTYEQYF. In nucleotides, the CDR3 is TGCAGCGTCGACCCGGGACATCGTACCTACGAGCAGTACTTC.

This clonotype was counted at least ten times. The CDR3 loop is CASSLSRRRLYWQETQYF. The CDR3 bases are TGTGCCAGCAGCTTATCGAGGCGGCGGCTGTACTGGCAAGAGACCCAGTACTTC. V usage is TRBV7-3 and J usage is TRBJ2-5, with D unclear. Germline CDR1 and CDR2: SGHTA and FQGTGA. This CDR3 comprises 18 residues. Trimming left V 2 bases short and J 2 bases short, with 21 bases between.

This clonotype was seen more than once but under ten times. CDR3 coding DNA: TGTGCCAGGAGAGCGGGGGGGCCGCGCAATGAGCAGTTCTTC. It specifies CARRAGGPRNEQFF. V usage is TRBV9 and J usage is TRBJ2-1, with TRBD2 identical over 10 bases. CDR3 length equals 14 residues. The junction had 8 bases not matched to a gene; V was cut back by 8 bases and J by 6 bases. Germline assignment: CDR1 SGDLS and CDR2 YYNGEE. The entire variable domain, with the rest obtained from reference TRBV9 and TRBJ2-1, is as follows: DSGVTQTPKHLITATGQRVTLRCSPRSGDLSVYWYQQSLDQGLQFLIQYYNGEERAKGNILERFSAQQFPDLHSELNLSSLELGDSALYFCARRAGGPRNEQFFGPGTRLTVL.